The present entry profiles one TCR beta chain with its context. Its antigen is undetermined. The data belong to a study of T cell responses to AZD1222 COVID-19 vaccine. Findings of the study overall: Clonal diversity was possibly underestimated, and white British individuals and females predominated among donors. Along spike, vaccine-associated CD4 TCRs were found throughout, with dominance at 160-218 and 743-854. Nearly half of spike-specific TCRs reportedly target unmutated variant regions. After the peak T cell response, and only then, were repertoires sampled.

TCRdb's copy holds only in-frame clones and misses some; the assay was immunoSEQ multiplex PCR. This table holds about 120,000 clones, about 90% found once. This CDR3 contains 18 residues. V gave up 5 bases and J gave up 0 bases, with 17 bases separating them. CDR1 and CDR2 (germline): LNHDA, SQIVND (reference sequence). The chain uses TRBV19 and TRBJ1-6; no definite D call. This specimen was peripheral blood, taken 28 days after the second AZD1222 dose. The TCR sequence derives from an adult who received the AZD1222 COVID-19 vaccine. The chain's CDR3 is CASSPRGASGSYNSPLHF. CDR3 nucleotide sequence: TGTGCCAGTAGTCCCCGTGGCGCGAGCGGCTCCTATAATTCACCCCTCCACTTT.